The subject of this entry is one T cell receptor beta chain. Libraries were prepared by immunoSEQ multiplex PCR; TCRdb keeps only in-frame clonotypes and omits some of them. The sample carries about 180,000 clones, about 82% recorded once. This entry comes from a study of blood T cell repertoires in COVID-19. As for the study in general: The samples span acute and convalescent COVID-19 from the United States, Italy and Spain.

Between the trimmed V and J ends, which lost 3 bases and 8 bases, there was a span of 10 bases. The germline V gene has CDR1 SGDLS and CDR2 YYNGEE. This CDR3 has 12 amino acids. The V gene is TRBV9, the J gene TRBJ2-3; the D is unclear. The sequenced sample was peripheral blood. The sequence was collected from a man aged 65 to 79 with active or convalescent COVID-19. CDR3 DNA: TGTGCCAGCAGCGCACCTCGAGGTACGCAGTATTTT. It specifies CASSAPRGTQYF. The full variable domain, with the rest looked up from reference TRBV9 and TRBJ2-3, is DSGVTQTPKHLITATGQRVTLRCSPRSGDLSVYWYQQSLDQGLQFLIQYYNGEERAKGNILERFSAQQFPDLHSELNLSSLELGDSALYFCASSAPRGTQYFGPGTRLTVL.